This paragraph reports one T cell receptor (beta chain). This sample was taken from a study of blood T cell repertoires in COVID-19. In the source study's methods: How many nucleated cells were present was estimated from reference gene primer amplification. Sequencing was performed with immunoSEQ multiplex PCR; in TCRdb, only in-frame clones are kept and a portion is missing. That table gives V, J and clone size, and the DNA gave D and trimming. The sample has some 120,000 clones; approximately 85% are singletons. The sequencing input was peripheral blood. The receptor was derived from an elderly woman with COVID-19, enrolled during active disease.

For the CDR3, the DNA is TGTGCCAGCAGCCCCATAGCGGCGAACACCGGGGAGCTGTTTTTT. Its protein is CASSPIAANTGELFF. V and J are TRBV9 and TRBJ2-2, with D tentatively TRBD2 (6 bases). The CDR3 spans 15 residues. CDR1 and CDR2 (germline): SGDLS, YYNGEE. Trimming took off 4 bases at V and 0 bases at J, with 10 bases between the two ends.